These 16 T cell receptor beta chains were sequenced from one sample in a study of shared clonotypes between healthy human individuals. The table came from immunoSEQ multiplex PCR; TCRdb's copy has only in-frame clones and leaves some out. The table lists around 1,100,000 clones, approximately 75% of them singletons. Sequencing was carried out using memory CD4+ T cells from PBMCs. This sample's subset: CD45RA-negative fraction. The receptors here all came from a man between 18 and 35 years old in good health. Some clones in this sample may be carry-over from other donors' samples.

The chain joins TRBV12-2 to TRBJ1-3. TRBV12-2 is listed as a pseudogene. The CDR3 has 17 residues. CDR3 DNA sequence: TGTGCAAGTCGCCCCCTGAGCCCGGGTCGTTCTGGAAACACCATATATTTT. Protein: CASRPLSPGRSGNTIYF.

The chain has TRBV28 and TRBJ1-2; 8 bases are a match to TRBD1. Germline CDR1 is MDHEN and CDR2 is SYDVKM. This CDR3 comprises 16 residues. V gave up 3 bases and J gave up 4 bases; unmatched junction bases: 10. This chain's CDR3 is CASSFPSGGSGYGYTF. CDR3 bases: TGTGCCAGCAGTTTTCCCTCAGGGGGCTCCGGCTATGGCTACACCTTC.

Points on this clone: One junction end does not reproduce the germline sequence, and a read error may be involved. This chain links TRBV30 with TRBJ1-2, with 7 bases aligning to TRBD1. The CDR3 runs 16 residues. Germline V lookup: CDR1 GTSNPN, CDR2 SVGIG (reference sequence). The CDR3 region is CARSVNPQGSHYGYTF. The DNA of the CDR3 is TGTGCCCGGAGTGTCAACCCACAGGGGTCTCACTATGGCTACACCTTC. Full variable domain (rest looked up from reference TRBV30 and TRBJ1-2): SQTIHQWPATLVQPVGSPLSLECTVEGTSNPNLYWYRQAAGRGLQLLFYSVGIGQISSEVPQNLSASRPQDRQFILSSKKLLLSDSGFYLCARSVNPQGSHYGYTFGSGTRLTVV.

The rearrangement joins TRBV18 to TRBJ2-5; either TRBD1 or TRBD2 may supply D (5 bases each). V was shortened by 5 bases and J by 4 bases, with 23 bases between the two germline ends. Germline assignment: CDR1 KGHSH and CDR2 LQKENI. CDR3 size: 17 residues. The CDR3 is CASSLTGPGPGTETQYF. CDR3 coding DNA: TGTGCCAGCTCATTAACGGGGCCCGGGCCCGGAACAGAGACCCAGTACTTC.

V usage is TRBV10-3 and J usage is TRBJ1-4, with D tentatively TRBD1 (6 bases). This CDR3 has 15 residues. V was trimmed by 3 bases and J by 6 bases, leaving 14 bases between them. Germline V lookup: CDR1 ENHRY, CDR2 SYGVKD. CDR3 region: CAISDSQGGDEKLFF. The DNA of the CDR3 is TGTGCCATCAGTGATTCACAGGGTGGGGATGAAAAACTGTTTTTT.

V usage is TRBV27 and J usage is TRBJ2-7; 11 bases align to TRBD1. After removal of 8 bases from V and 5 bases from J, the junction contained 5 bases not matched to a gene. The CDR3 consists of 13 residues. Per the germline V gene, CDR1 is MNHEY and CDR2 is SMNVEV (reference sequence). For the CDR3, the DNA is TGTGCCAGCCTCAGGACAGGGGGCAACGAGCAGTACTTC. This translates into CASLRTGGNEQYF.

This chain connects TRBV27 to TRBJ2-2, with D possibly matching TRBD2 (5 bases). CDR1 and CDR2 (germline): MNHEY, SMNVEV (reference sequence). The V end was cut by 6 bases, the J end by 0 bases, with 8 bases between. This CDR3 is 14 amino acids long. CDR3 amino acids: CASRRAANTGELFF. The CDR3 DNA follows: TGTGCCAGCAGGCGGGCTGCGAACACCGGGGAGCTGTTTTTT.

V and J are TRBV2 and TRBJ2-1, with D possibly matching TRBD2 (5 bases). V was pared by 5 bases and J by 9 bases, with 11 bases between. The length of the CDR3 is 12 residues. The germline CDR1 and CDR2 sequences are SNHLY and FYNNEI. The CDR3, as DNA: TGTGCCAGCAGTTGGGTAAGCGGTGAGCAGTTCTTC. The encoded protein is CASSWVSGEQFF.

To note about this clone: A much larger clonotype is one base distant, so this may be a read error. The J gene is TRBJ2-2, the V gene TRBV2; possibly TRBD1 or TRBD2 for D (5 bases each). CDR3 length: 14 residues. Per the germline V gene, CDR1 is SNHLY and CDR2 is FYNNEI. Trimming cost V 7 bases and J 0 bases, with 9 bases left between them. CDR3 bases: TGTGCCAGCACCGGGACCGCGAACACCGGGGAGCTGTTTTTT. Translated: CASTGTANTGELFF.

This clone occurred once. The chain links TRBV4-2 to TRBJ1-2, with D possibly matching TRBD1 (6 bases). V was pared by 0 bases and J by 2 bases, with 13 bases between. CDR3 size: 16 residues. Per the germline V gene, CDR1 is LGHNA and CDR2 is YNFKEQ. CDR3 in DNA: TGTGCCAGCAGCCAAGATAGGTTTCAGGGGAACTATGGCTACACCTTC. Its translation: CASSQDRFQGNYGYTF.

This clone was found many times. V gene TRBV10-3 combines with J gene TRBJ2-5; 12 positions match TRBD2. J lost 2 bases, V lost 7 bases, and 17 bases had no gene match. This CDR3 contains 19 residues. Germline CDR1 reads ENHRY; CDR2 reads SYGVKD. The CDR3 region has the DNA TGTGCCATCAAGGGTCCGGGACTAGCGGGTAGAGTGGATCAAGAGACCCAGTACTTC. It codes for CAIKGPGLAGRVDQETQYF.

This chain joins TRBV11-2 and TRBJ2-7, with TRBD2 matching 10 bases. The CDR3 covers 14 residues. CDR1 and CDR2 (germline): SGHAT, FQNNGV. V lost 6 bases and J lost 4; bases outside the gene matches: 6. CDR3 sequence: CASRTLAGKYEQYF. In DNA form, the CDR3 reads TGTGCCAGCAGAACACTAGCGGGAAAATACGAGCAGTACTTC.

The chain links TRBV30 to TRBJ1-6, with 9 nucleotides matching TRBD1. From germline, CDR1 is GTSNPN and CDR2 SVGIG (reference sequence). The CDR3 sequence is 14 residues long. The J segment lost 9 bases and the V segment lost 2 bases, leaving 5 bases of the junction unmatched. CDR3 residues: CAWSWGQGGSPLHF. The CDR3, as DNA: TGTGCCTGGAGTTGGGGACAGGGAGGTTCACCCCTCCACTTT.

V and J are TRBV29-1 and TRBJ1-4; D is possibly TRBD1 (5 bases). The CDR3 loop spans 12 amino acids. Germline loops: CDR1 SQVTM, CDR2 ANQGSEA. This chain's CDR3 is CSLGGVGEKLFF. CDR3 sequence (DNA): TGCAGTTTGGGGGGGGTGGGCGAAAAACTGTTTTTT.

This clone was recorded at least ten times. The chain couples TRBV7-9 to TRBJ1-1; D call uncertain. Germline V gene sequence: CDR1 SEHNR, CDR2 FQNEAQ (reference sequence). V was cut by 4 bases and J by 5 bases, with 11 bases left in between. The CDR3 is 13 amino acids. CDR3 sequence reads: CASSSQAETEAFF. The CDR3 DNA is TGTGCCAGCAGCTCCCAAGCGGAGACTGAAGCTTTCTTT.

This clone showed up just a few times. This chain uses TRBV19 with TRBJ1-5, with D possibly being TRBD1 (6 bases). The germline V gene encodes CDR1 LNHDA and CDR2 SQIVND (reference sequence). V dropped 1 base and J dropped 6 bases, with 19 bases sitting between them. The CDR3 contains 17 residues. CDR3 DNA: TGTGCCAGTAGTATAGCCCGGGACAAGACAGCGACTCAGCCCCAGCATTTT. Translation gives CASSIARDKTATQPQHF. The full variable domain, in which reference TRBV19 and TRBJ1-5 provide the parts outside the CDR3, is DGGITQSPKYLFRKEGQNVTLSCEQNLNHDAMYWYRQDPGQGLRLIYYSQIVNDFQKGDIAEGYSVSREKKESFPLTVTSAQKNPTAFYLCASSIARDKTATQPQHFGDGTRLSIL.